Included here is one TCR beta chain sequence, with context. Its antigen is undetermined. Compared with germline, one end of the junction differs, possibly owing to a read error. These data are taken from a study of CD8+ T cells in alopecia areata. General study points: During tofacitinib treatment, many expanded lesional clones remained in scalp and blood.

This CDR3 is built from 15 residues. Germline V gene data show CDR1 as SSHAT and CDR2 as FNYEAQ (reference sequence). Documented treatment: oral pan-JAK inhibitor, 5-10 mg twice daily. RNA extraction was followed by reverse transcription into cDNA, which acted as the sequencing template. Libraries were prepared by immunoSEQ multiplex PCR; TCRdb keeps only in-frame clonotypes and omits some of them. This repertoire shows 110,000 to 150,000 clones, roughly four fifths found once; its top ten account for just under 25%. The rearrangement links TRBV7-7 to TRBJ2-7; TRBD2 matches 8 bases. This material consisted of CD8+ T cells sorted from blood, taken at week 4, from a patient treated with tofacitinib. This TCR derives from a human donor with alopecia areata. As DNA, the CDR3 is TGTGCTAGCAGCTTAGGCGCGGGGGGCTCCTACGAGCAGTACTTC. It specifies CASSLGAGGSYEQYF.